This T cell receptor beta chain emerged from a study of blood T cell repertoires in COVID-19. As for the study in general: Collection of acute and convalescent COVID-19 samples took place in the United States, Italy and Spain.

Germline CDR1 reads LNHDA; CDR2 reads SQIVND (reference sequence). V lost 5 bases and J lost 7; bases outside the gene matches: 8. The CDR3 is 14 amino acids. Assay used: immunoSEQ multiplex PCR; TCRdb lists only in-frame clones, some missing. The table has under 200,000 clones, roughly 81% seen once. Sequenced input: peripheral blood. The chain employs TRBV19 and TRBJ1-5, with 7 nucleotides matching TRBD1. The TCR was taken from a woman older than 75 with COVID-19, enrolled during active disease. The CDR3 spells CASSLRQGSQPQHF. The CDR3 nucleotides are TGTGCCAGTAGTCTCCGACAGGGTAGCCAGCCCCAGCATTTT.